This is a list of T cell receptor beta chains from one sample in a study of glioma-infiltrating T cells after dendritic cell vaccination. This table comes from immunoSEQ multiplex PCR, and its TCRdb copy is limited to in-frame clones, with some not included. The data show 50,000 to 80,000 clones, 80% to 85% seen once. This sample comprised blood, obtained before dendritic cell vaccination. These receptors were obtained from a human donor with glioblastoma. Both conserved end residues are part of each CDR3. D genes are given only for firm matches. A clone size is listed for some rows: how often the clone was seen (once, few, many), or a class if it is expanded.

size: medium-sized
V: TRBV10-3
D: .
J: TRBJ1-1
DNA: TGTGCCATCAGGGCAGGCCAGAGAGCTTTCTTT
CDR3: CAIRAGQRAFF

size: .
V: TRBV7-8
D: TRBD1
J: TRBJ1-6
DNA: TGTGCCAGCAGCTTAGCGACGGGACAGGGTTCACCCCTCCACTTT
CDR3: CASSLATGQGSPLHF

size: .
V: TRBV20-1
D: .
J: TRBJ2-7
DNA: TGCAGTGCTCCTGGAGACTACGAGCAGTACTTC
CDR3: CSAPGDYEQYF

size: few
V: TRBV7-9
D: TRBD1
J: TRBJ2-7
DNA: TGTGCCAGCAGCCCTAGGACAGGGAACTACGAGCAGTACTTC
CDR3: CASSPRTGNYEQYF

size: few
V: TRBV27
D: TRBD1
J: TRBJ1-6
DNA: TGTGCCAGCCTTTACAGGGGGATACCCTCGGGAGAGTCACCCCTCCACTTT
CDR3: CASLYRGIPSGESPLHF

size: .
V: TRBV2
D: .
J: TRBJ1-1
DNA: TGTGCCACCGGGGGAGGGCAGACGAACACTGAAGCTTTCTTT
CDR3: CATGGGQTNTEAFF

size: .
V: TRBV6-1
D: .
J: TRBJ2-2
DNA: TGTGCCAGCAGTGAAGAGGCAGGGGGGACCGGGGAGCTGTTTTTT
CDR3: CASSEEAGGTGELFF

size: .
V: TRBV5-8
D: .
J: TRBJ2-7
DNA: TGTGCCAGCAGCGCGAGCTCCTACGAGCAGTACTTC
CDR3: CASSASSYEQYF

size: .
V: TRBV28
D: TRBD2
J: TRBJ2-7
DNA: TGTGCCAGCAGACCTACTAGCGGGGGTTTCTCTTACGAGCAGTACTTC
CDR3: CASRPTSGGFSYEQYF

size: .
V: TRBV5-6
D: .
J: TRBJ2-7
DNA: TGTGCCAGCAGCTTGGGGAGCTCCTACGAGCAGTACTTC
CDR3: CASSLGSSYEQYF

size: .
V: TRBV12-2
D: .
J: TRBJ1-1
DNA: TGTGCAAGTCGACCCCCAACAGGGCCGAACACTGAAGCTTTCTTT
CDR3: CASRPPTGPNTEAFF

size: .
V: TRBV14
D: TRBD2
J: TRBJ2-7
DNA: TGTGCCAGCAACGGGGGGACGTCCTACGAGCAGTACTTC
CDR3: CASNGGTSYEQYF

size: few
V: TRBV9
D: .
J: TRBJ2-7
DNA: TGTGCCAGCAGCGTTGAAGCCTCTAGGGGCTACGAGCAGTACTTC
CDR3: CASSVEASRGYEQYF

size: few
V: TRBV27
D: TRBD2
J: TRBJ2-1
DNA: TGTGCCAGCAGTTTACTTGCTAGCGGGGGGGTTGTCGGGCAGTTCTTC
CDR3: CASSLLASGGVVGQFF

size: .
V: TRBV11-3
D: .
J: TRBJ2-6
DNA: TGTGCCAGCAGCCGGGATCTAGGAGGGTCTGGCAGTAGCAACGTCCTGACTTTC
CDR3: CASSRDLGGSGSSNVLTF

size: .
V: TRBV20-1
D: .
J: TRBJ1-2
DNA: TGCAGTGCTAGTAGTCTGCGAGGCTACACCTTC
CDR3: CSASSLRGYTF

size: .
V: TRBV7-2
D: .
J: TRBJ2-7
DNA: TGTGCCAGCAGCCCCTTTATCCTCTCCTACGAGCAGTACTTC
CDR3: CASSPFILSYEQYF

size: .
V: TRBV29-1
D: .
J: TRBJ2-3
DNA: TGCAGCGTGGGGAGGGGGACTTCGGCAGATACGCAGTATTTT
CDR3: CSVGRGTSADTQYF

size: .
V: TRBV11-3
D: .
J: TRBJ1-1
DNA: TGTGCCAGCAGCTCGGACGGGGTAACTGAAGCTTTCTTT
CDR3: CASSSDGVTEAFF

size: .
V: TRBV5-6
D: TRBD1
J: TRBJ2-5
DNA: TGTGCCAGCAGCTTTAGTCCCTACGGGACAGTCCAAGAGACCCAGTACTTC
CDR3: CASSFSPYGTVQETQYF

size: .
V: TRBV5-4
D: TRBD2
J: TRBJ2-7
DNA: TGTGCCAGCAGCCGGGGGGGGACTAGCGGCAACTACGAGCAGTACTTC
CDR3: CASSRGGTSGNYEQYF

size: once
V: TRBV2
D: .
J: TRBJ2-7
DNA: TGTGCCAGCAGTTGGGGGGGCGATAACGAGCAGTACTTC
CDR3: CASSWGGDNEQYF

size: once
V: TRBV6-1
D: .
J: TRBJ1-6
DNA: TGTGCCAGCGGCCAGGGGTTATATAATTCACCCCTCCACTTT
CDR3: CASGQGLYNSPLHF

size: .
V: TRBV5-6
D: .
J: TRBJ2-5
DNA: TGTGCCAGCAGCTTGTCCCCCAACCGGGCCCAGTACTTC
CDR3: CASSLSPNRAQYF

size: .
V: TRBV7-2
D: .
J: TRBJ2-3
DNA: TGTGCCAGCAGCTTAGCGATGTTCGACAGTAACACAGATACGCAGTATTTT
CDR3: CASSLAMFDSNTDTQYF

size: .
V: TRBV6-1
D: .
J: TRBJ1-2
DNA: TGTGCCAGCATAAGCAGGGAAGGGAATGGCTACACCTTC
CDR3: CASISREGNGYTF

size: few
V: TRBV4-1
D: .
J: TRBJ1-4
DNA: TGCGCCAGCAGCCAATTCGCGCGGGAAAAACTGTTTTTT
CDR3: CASSQFAREKLFF

size: .
V: TRBV4-1
D: TRBD1
J: TRBJ1-4
DNA: TGCGCCAGCAGCCAAGCCCAGACAGGGGCGAAAGAAAAACTGTTTTTT
CDR3: CASSQAQTGAKEKLFF

size: few
V: TRBV10-3
D: .
J: TRBJ2-3
DNA: TGTGCCATCAGTGAGGCTAGGATTGGCACAGATACGCAGTATTTT
CDR3: CAISEARIGTDTQYF